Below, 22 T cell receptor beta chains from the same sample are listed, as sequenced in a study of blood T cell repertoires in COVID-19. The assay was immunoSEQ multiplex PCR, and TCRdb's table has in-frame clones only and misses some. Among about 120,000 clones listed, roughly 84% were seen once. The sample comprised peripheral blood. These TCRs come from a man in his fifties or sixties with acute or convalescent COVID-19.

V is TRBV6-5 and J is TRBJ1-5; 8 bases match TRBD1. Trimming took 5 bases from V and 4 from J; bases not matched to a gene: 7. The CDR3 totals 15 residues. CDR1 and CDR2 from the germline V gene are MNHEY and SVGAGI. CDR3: CASSPDRVLNQPQHF. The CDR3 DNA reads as TGTGCCAGCAGTCCGGACAGGGTGTTGAATCAGCCCCAGCATTTT.

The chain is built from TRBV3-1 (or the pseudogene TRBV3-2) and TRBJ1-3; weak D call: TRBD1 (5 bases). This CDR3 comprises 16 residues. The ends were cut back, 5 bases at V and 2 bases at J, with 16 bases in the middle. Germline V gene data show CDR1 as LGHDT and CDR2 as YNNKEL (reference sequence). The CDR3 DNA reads TGTGCCAGCAGCAACACGGCCGGGGGAGCTGGAAACACCATATATTTT. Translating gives CASSNTAGGAGNTIYF.

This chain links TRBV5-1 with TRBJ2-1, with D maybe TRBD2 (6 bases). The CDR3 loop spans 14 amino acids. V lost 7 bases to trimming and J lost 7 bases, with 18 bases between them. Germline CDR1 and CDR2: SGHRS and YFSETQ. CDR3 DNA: TGCGCCAGCTCCGCGGCGGGAAGACGGAATGAGCAGTTCTTC. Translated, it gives CASSAAGRRNEQFF.

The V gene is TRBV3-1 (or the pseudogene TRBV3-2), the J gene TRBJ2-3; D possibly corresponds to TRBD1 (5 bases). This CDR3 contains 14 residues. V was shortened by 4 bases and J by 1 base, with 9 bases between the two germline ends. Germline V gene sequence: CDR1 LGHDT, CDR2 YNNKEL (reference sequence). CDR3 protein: CASSLSQGTDTQYF. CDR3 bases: TGTGCCAGCAGCCTCTCACAGGGCACAGATACGCAGTATTTT.

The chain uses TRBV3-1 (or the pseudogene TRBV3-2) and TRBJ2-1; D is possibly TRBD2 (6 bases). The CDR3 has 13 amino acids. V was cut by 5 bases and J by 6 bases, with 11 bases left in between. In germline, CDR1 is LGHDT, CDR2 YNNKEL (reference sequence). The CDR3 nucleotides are TGTGCCAGCAGCGGCGGGACCAGCAATGAGCAGTTCTTC. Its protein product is CASSGGTSNEQFF.

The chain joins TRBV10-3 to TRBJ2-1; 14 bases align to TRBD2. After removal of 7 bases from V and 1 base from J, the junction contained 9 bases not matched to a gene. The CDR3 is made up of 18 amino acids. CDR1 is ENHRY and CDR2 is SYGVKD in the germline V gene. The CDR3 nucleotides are TGTGCCATCAAGGGGACTAGCGGGAGAACGGGATCCTACAATGAGCAGTTCTTC. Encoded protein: CAIKGTSGRTGSYNEQFF.

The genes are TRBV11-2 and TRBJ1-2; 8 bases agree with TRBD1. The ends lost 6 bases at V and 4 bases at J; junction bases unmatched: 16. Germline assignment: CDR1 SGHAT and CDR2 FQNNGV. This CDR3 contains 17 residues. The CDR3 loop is CASSQSQGQALVYGYTF. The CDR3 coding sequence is TGTGCCAGCAGTCAATCCCAGGGACAGGCCCTAGTCTATGGCTACACCTTC.

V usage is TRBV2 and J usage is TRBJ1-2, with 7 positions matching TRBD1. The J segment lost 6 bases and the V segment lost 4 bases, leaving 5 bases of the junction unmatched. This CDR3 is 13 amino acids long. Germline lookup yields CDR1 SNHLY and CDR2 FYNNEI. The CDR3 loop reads CASSGGTVHGYTF. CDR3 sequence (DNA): TGTGCCAGCAGTGGGGGGACAGTTCATGGCTACACCTTC.

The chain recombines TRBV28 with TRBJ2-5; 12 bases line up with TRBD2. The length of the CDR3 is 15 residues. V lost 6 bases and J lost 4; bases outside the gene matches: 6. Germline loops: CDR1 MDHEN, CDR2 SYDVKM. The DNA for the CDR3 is TGTGCCAGCAGCCTACTAGCGGGAGGAGTAGAGACCCAGTACTTC. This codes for CASSLLAGGVETQYF.

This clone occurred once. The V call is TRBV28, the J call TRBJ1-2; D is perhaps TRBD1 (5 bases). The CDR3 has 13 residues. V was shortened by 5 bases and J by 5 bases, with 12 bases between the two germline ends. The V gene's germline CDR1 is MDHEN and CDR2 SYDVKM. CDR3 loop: CASSPGGAYGYTF. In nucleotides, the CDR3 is TGTGCCAGCAGTCCCGGAGGGGCGTATGGCTACACCTTC.

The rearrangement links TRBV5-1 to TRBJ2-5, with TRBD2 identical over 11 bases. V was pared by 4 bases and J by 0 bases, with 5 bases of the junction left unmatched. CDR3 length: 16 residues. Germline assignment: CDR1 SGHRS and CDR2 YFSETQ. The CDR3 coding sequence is TGCGCCAGCAGCCGGGGACTAGCGGATTACCAAGAGACCCAGTACTTC. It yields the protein CASSRGLADYQETQYF.

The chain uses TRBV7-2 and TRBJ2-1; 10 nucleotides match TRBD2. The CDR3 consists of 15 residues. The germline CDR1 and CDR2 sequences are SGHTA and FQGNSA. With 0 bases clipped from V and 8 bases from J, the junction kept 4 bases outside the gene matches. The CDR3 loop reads CASSLAAGGPDEQFF. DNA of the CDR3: TGTGCCAGCAGCTTAGCAGCGGGAGGGCCCGATGAGCAGTTCTTC. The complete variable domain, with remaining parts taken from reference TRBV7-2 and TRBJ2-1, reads GAGVSQSPSNKVTEKGKDVELRCDPISGHTALYWYRQSLGQGLEFLIYFQGNSAPDKSGLPSDRFSAERTGGSVSTLTIQRTQQEDSAVYLCASSLAAGGPDEQFFGPGTRLTVL.

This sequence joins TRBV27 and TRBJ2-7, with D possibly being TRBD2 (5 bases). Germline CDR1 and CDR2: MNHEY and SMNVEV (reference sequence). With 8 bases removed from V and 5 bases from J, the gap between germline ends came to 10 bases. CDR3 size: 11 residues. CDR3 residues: CASHRGNEQYF. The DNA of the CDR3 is TGTGCCAGCCACCGGGGAAACGAGCAGTACTTC.

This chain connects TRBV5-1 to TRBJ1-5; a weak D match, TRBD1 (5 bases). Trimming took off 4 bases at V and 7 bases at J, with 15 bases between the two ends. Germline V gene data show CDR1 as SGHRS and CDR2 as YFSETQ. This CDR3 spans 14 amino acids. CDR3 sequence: CASSANGGRQPQHF. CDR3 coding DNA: TGCGCCAGCAGCGCAAACGGGGGACGACAGCCCCAGCATTTT.

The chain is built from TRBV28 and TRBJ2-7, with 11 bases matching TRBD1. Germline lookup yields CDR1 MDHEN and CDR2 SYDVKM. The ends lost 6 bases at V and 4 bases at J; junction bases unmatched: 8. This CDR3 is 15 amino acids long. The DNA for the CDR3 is TGTGCCAGCAGGGGGTGGACAGGGGGCGCTTACGAGCAGTACTTC. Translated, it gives CASRGWTGGAYEQYF.

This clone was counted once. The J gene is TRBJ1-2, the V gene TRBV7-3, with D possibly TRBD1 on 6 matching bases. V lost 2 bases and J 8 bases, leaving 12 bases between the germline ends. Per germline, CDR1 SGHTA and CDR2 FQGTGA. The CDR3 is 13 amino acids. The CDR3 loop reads CASSLGSGAGYTF. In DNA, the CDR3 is TGTGCCAGCAGCTTAGGGTCAGGGGCCGGCTACACCTTC.

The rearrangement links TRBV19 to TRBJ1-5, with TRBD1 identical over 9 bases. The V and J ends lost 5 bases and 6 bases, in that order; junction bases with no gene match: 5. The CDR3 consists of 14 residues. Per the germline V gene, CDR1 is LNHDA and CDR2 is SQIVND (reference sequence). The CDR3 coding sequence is TGTGCCAGTAGTGGGGACAGGGCTAGTCAGCCCCAGCATTTT. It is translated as CASSGDRASQPQHF.

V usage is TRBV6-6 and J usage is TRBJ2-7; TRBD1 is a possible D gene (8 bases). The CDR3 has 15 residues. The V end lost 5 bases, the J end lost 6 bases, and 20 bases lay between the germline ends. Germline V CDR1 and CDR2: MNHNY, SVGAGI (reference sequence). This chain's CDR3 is CASSLQGGPLGEQYF. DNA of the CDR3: TGTGCCAGCAGTCTACAGGGGGGGCCCTTGGGCGAGCAGTACTTC.

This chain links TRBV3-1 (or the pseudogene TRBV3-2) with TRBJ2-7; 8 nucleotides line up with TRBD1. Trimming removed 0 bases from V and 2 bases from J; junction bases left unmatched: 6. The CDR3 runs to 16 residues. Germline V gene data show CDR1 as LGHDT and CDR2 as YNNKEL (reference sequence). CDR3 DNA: TGTGCCAGCAGCCAAGACATGGACAGGGAAACCTACGAGCAGTACTTC. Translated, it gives CASSQDMDRETYEQYF.

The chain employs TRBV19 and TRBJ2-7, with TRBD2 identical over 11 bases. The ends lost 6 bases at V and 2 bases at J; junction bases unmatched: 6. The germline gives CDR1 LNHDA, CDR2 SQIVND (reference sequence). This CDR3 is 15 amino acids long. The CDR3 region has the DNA TGTGCCAGTAGCCTCGGGACTAGCGGTCCCTACGAGCAGTACTTC. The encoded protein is CASSLGTSGPYEQYF.

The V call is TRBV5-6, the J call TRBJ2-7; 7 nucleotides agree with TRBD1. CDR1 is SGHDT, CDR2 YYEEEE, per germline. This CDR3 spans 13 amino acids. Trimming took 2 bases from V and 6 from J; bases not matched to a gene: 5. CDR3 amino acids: CASSFRQGSEQYF. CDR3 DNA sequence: TGTGCCAGCAGCTTCCGACAGGGCAGCGAGCAGTACTTC.

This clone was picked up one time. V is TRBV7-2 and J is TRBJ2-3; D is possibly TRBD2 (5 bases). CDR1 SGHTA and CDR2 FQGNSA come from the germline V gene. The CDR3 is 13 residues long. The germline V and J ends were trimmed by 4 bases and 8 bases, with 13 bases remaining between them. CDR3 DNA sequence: TGTGCCAGCAGCTCAGTCCCGAGGGCTACGCAGTATTTT. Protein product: CASSSVPRATQYF. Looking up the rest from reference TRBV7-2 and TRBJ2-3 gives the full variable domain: GAGVSQSPSNKVTEKGKDVELRCDPISGHTALYWYRQSLGQGLEFLIYFQGNSAPDKSGLPSDRFSAERTGGSVSTLTIQRTQQEDSAVYLCASSSVPRATQYFGPGTRLTVL.